This T cell receptor (beta chain) came from a study of immune evolution from preneoplasia to lung adenocarcinoma. Clones were read by immunoSEQ multiplex PCR, and TCRdb kept only the in-frame ones, dropping some. The sample records fewer than 4,000 clones, 76% being singletons. Source material: FFPE minimally invasive lung adenocarcinoma tissue. The receptor source for this set is a person aged 70 to 80 with lung adenocarcinoma.

This sequence joins TRBV6-1 and TRBJ1-3; TRBD1 is a possible D gene (6 bases). Trimming shortened V by 0 bases and J by 4 bases, and 13 bases separated the two germline ends. The CDR3 spans 16 residues. Per the germline V gene, CDR1 is MNHNS and CDR2 is SASEGT. The CDR3 reads CASSEALGGLGNTIYF. The CDR3 DNA is TGTGCCAGCAGTGAAGCGCTCGGGGGCCTCGGAAACACCATATATTTT.